A single TCR beta chain is shown here with its context. The authors' processing: For nucleated cells, counts were estimated from reference gene primer amplification. Clones were read by immunoSEQ multiplex PCR, and TCRdb kept only the in-frame ones, dropping some. V and J calls plus clone size are reproduced from that table; the DNA served to infer D and trimming. The data show about 240,000 clones, 75% to 85% seen once. V shed 3 bases and J 7 bases; nucleotides not matched to a gene: 9. Germline lookup yields CDR1 SGDLS and CDR2 YYNGEE. The CDR3 spans 14 residues. These data belong to a study of blood T cell repertoires in COVID-19. Study-wide context: COVID-19 samples collected from the United States, Italy and Spain covered acute and convalescent phases. T cells, B-cell-depleted T cells, or PBMCs provided the cDNA or gDNA that served as material.

This clonotype was obtained from a woman between 55 and 75 years old with active or convalescent COVID-19. The chain employs TRBV9 and TRBJ1-2, with 7 bases aligning to TRBD1. Input material: peripheral blood. DNA for the CDR3: TGTGCCAGCAGCGACAGGGGCCGATGGGGTGGCTACACCTTC. Protein sequence: CASSDRGRWGGYTF. The full variable domain, in which reference TRBV9 and TRBJ1-2 provide the parts outside the CDR3, is DSGVTQTPKHLITATGQRVTLRCSPRSGDLSVYWYQQSLDQGLQFLIQYYNGEERAKGNILERFSAQQFPDLHSELNLSSLELGDSALYFCASSDRGRWGGYTFGSGTRLTVV.